Listed below are T cell receptor beta chains from one sample, sequenced in a study of blood T cell repertoires in COVID-19. Sequencing used immunoSEQ multiplex PCR; TCRdb keeps in-frame clones, though not all of them. The table lists around 140,000 clones, 88% of them singletons. Sequencing used peripheral blood. The receptors were sampled from a man aged 70-80 years with acute or convalescent COVID-19. Each CDR3 is given with its conserved first and last residue. The size field is filled for only some rows; it gives once, few, many or a size class.

clone_size: .; j_call: TRBJ2-7; v_call: TRBV4-1; cdr3_aa: CASSQVQGGLSYEQYF
clone_size: .; j_call: TRBJ1-1; v_call: TRBV6-6; cdr3_aa: CASSGGVDTEAFF
clone_size: .; j_call: TRBJ2-7; v_call: TRBV6-6; cdr3_aa: CASSYSTGQGTYEQYF
clone_size: .; j_call: TRBJ1-6; v_call: TRBV12-3/TRBV12-4; cdr3_aa: CASGVQTGGPLHF
clone_size: once; j_call: TRBJ2-5; v_call: TRBV2; cdr3_aa: CASSDRGQQETQYF
clone_size: .; j_call: TRBJ1-3; v_call: TRBV5-6; cdr3_aa: CASSSAGAGNTIYF
clone_size: .; j_call: TRBJ1-2; v_call: TRBV28; cdr3_aa: CASSLFTGPQGGYTF
clone_size: .; j_call: TRBJ2-7; v_call: TRBV19; cdr3_aa: CASSSRGTGGKYEQYF
clone_size: once; j_call: TRBJ2-7; v_call: TRBV2; cdr3_aa: CARGTGGYEQYF
clone_size: .; j_call: TRBJ2-7; v_call: TRBV29-1; cdr3_aa: CSVAGQVSSYEQYF
clone_size: .; j_call: TRBJ2-2; v_call: TRBV5-1; cdr3_aa: CASSLVRERYTGELFF
clone_size: .; j_call: TRBJ1-5; v_call: TRBV27; cdr3_aa: CASSPRQGDVQPQHF
clone_size: once; j_call: TRBJ1-4; v_call: TRBV19; cdr3_aa: CASSRDSREKLFF
clone_size: .; j_call: TRBJ2-2; v_call: TRBV14; cdr3_aa: CASSQEIERPNTGELFF
clone_size: .; j_call: TRBJ2-7; v_call: TRBV27; cdr3_aa: CASAFGGRASYEQYF
clone_size: .; j_call: TRBJ1-1; v_call: TRBV7-9; cdr3_aa: CASSLQGNTEAFF
clone_size: once; j_call: TRBJ2-3; v_call: TRBV5-8; cdr3_aa: CASSLLTGEYGDTQYF
clone_size: .; j_call: TRBJ1-2; v_call: TRBV2; cdr3_aa: CASSVSPPPHGYTF
clone_size: .; j_call: TRBJ1-3; v_call: TRBV5-6; cdr3_aa: CASSSGTGASGNTIYF
clone_size: .; j_call: TRBJ2-1; v_call: TRBV2; cdr3_aa: CASSAAGLAGYWPYNEQFF
clone_size: .; j_call: TRBJ1-2; v_call: TRBV6-1; cdr3_aa: CASSEGGRTGRYGYTF
clone_size: .; j_call: TRBJ1-5; v_call: TRBV10-3; cdr3_aa: CAISRDSRGQPQHF
clone_size: .; j_call: TRBJ1-2; v_call: TRBV29-1; cdr3_aa: CSVARQLYGYTF
clone_size: .; j_call: TRBJ2-7; v_call: TRBV6-5; cdr3_aa: CASTPLGPSYEQYF
clone_size: .; j_call: TRBJ2-1; v_call: TRBV28; cdr3_aa: CASIPGLAGGEQFF
clone_size: .; j_call: TRBJ1-2; v_call: TRBV12-3/TRBV12-4; cdr3_aa: CASSFSRYYGYTF
clone_size: .; j_call: TRBJ1-6; v_call: TRBV18; cdr3_aa: CASSLGQGARNSPLHF
clone_size: .; j_call: TRBJ1-5; v_call: TRBV19; cdr3_aa: CASSTLRAGGGLGNQPQHF
clone_size: .; j_call: TRBJ2-5; v_call: TRBV15; cdr3_aa: CATSRDLTGETQYF
clone_size: .; j_call: TRBJ2-1; v_call: TRBV6-6; cdr3_aa: CASSPEGGVSEQFF
clone_size: .; j_call: TRBJ2-7; v_call: TRBV10-3; cdr3_aa: CAISEPTSPRPYEQYF
clone_size: .; j_call: TRBJ2-5; v_call: TRBV5-1; cdr3_aa: CASSLLGEGETQYF
clone_size: few; j_call: TRBJ1-5; v_call: TRBV12-2; cdr3_aa: CASRLRKDRGRGQPQHF
clone_size: .; j_call: TRBJ2-7; v_call: TRBV19; cdr3_aa: CASSIGLAGGYEQYF
clone_size: .; j_call: TRBJ2-6; v_call: TRBV25-1; cdr3_aa: CASSELTGGFGANVLTF
clone_size: .; j_call: TRBJ1-2; v_call: TRBV28; cdr3_aa: CASSPDTAGYTF
clone_size: .; j_call: TRBJ1-2; v_call: TRBV4-1; cdr3_aa: CASSQHQGAEGYTF
clone_size: .; j_call: TRBJ2-5; v_call: TRBV7-2; cdr3_aa: CASSRTSGTSPAQYF
clone_size: .; j_call: TRBJ2-5; v_call: TRBV4-2; cdr3_aa: CASSQDYTKETQYF
clone_size: .; j_call: TRBJ2-7; v_call: TRBV5-8; cdr3_aa: CASSLWRVREQYF
clone_size: .; j_call: TRBJ1-3; v_call: TRBV5-1; cdr3_aa: CASSLGPVTGNTIYF
clone_size: .; j_call: TRBJ1-5; v_call: TRBV28; cdr3_aa: CASSPGTANNQPQHF
clone_size: .; j_call: TRBJ2-7; v_call: TRBV7-9; cdr3_aa: CASSLGAGGYEQYF
clone_size: .; j_call: TRBJ1-1; v_call: TRBV13; cdr3_aa: CASRSWDSHTEAFF
clone_size: few; j_call: TRBJ2-3; v_call: TRBV5-6; cdr3_aa: CASSDTGSTTSTDTQYF
clone_size: .; j_call: TRBJ2-5; v_call: TRBV19; cdr3_aa: CASSIAAGGPRQETQYF
clone_size: .; j_call: TRBJ2-5; v_call: TRBV4-1; cdr3_aa: CASSQDQGGGPGGETQYF
clone_size: .; j_call: TRBJ2-1; v_call: TRBV6-5; cdr3_aa: CAITDIDDEQFF
clone_size: few; j_call: TRBJ1-1; v_call: TRBV7-2; cdr3_aa: CASSLTTISWIGAFF
clone_size: .; j_call: TRBJ2-1; v_call: TRBV13; cdr3_aa: CASSSRSGGTYNEQFF
clone_size: .; j_call: TRBJ1-2; v_call: TRBV7-9; cdr3_aa: CASSPDRGIINTEGYTF
clone_size: once; j_call: TRBJ1-2; v_call: TRBV28; cdr3_aa: CASSLSPTQAGGYTF
clone_size: .; j_call: TRBJ1-6; v_call: TRBV11-2; cdr3_aa: CASSSPGGSSYNSPLHF